Shown below are 10 T cell receptor beta chains from a single sample sequenced in a study of blood T cell repertoires in COVID-19. Measured with immunoSEQ multiplex PCR; TCRdb has only the in-frame clones, and not every one. The profile shows around 150,000 clones, about 86% of them singletons. The specimen was peripheral blood. The receptors were sampled from a man aged 18 to 30 with acute or convalescent COVID-19.

This clone has just one count. V usage is TRBV4-1 and J usage is TRBJ2-2; D might be TRBD2 (6 bases). This CDR3 contains 16 residues. The V gene lost 4 bases and the J gene lost 1 base, with 13 bases spanning the gap. Germline V gene sequence: CDR1 MGHRA, CDR2 YSYEKL. The CDR3 here is CASSPLRRGNTGELFF. In DNA, the CDR3 is TGCGCCAGCAGCCCATTGAGGAGGGGGAACACCGGGGAGCTGTTTTTT.

V and J are TRBV2 and TRBJ1-1; D might be TRBD1 (5 bases). Trimming stripped 0 bases from V and 9 bases from J, with 14 bases between. There are 14 residues in the CDR3. CDR1 and CDR2 from the germline V gene are SNHLY and FYNNEI. The CDR3 protein is CASSEALRGRQAFF. The CDR3, as DNA: TGTGCCAGCAGTGAAGCGCTTAGGGGTCGTCAAGCTTTCTTT.

The chain couples TRBV7-9 to TRBJ1-5; D remains ambiguous. The CDR3 runs to 14 residues. V lost 2 bases, J lost 5 bases, and 10 bases lay in between. Germline assignment: CDR1 SEHNR and CDR2 FQNEAQ (reference sequence). CDR3 DNA: TGTGCCAGCAGCTTATACGGAGCAGATCAGCCCCAGCATTTT. This codes for CASSLYGADQPQHF.

The chain employs TRBV9 and TRBJ1-1; unclear D gene. V was pared by 4 bases and J by 3 bases, with 7 bases between. CDR3 size: 12 residues. CDR1 SGDLS and CDR2 YYNGEE come from the germline V gene. CDR3: CASSHRDTEAFF. CDR3 in DNA: TGTGCCAGCAGCCACCGAGACACTGAAGCTTTCTTT.

This clone has a single count. V gene TRBV6-1 combines with J gene TRBJ1-1; D remains unclear. The V gene lost 2 bases and the J gene lost 0 bases, with 7 bases spanning the gap. The CDR3 spans 14 residues. Germline V gene sequence: CDR1 MNHNS, CDR2 SASEGT. CDR3 amino acids: CASSEWAMNTEAFF. In DNA, the CDR3 is TGTGCCAGCAGTGAATGGGCTATGAACACTGAAGCTTTCTTT.

The genes are TRBV5-1 and TRBJ2-3; 13 bases match TRBD2. The J segment lost 5 bases and the V segment lost 3 bases, leaving 3 bases of the junction unmatched. CDR1 is SGHRS and CDR2 is YFSETQ in the germline V gene. CDR3 size: 15 residues. The CDR3 protein is CASSSRTSGGDTQYF. CDR3 bases: TGCGCCAGCAGCTCCCGGACTAGCGGGGGAGATACGCAGTATTTT.

The chain links TRBV2 to TRBJ2-4, with D perhaps TRBD1 (6 bases). CDR3 length equals 15 residues. Per germline, CDR1 SNHLY and CDR2 FYNNEI. Trimming took 6 bases from V and 0 from J, leaving 12 bases between them. The CDR3 protein is CASRKQGIAKNIQYF. CDR3 DNA sequence: TGTGCCAGCAGGAAGCAGGGGATAGCCAAAAACATTCAGTACTTC.

The chain carries TRBV28 and TRBJ1-2; perhaps TRBD1 as D (5 bases). This CDR3 has 12 residues. Trimming took off 7 bases at V and 5 bases at J, with 11 bases between the two ends. Germline lookup yields CDR1 MDHEN and CDR2 SYDVKM. CDR3 in amino acids: CASTNRGYGYTF. The DNA for the CDR3 is TGTGCCAGCACTAATAGGGGATATGGCTACACCTTC.

The rearrangement links TRBV6-5 to TRBJ1-6; D is perhaps TRBD1 (6 bases). From germline, CDR1 is MNHEY and CDR2 SVGAGI. V dropped 6 bases and J dropped 11 bases, with 20 bases sitting between them. The CDR3 spans 15 residues. The CDR3: CASRSTGTDVAPLHF. For the CDR3, the DNA is TGTGCCAGCAGAAGTACAGGGACGGACGTAGCACCCCTCCACTTT.

This chain links TRBV6-5 with TRBJ2-7, with D perhaps matching TRBD2 (6 bases). This CDR3 comprises 14 residues. Germline V gives CDR1 MNHEY, CDR2 SVGAGI. Deletions cut 7 bases from V and 2 bases from J, with 15 bases between. CDR3 DNA: TGTGCCAGCACCAAAGATGGGGGGACCTACGAGCAGTACTTC. It translates to CASTKDGGTYEQYF.